These T cell receptor beta chains were read from a single sample in a study of CD8 T cells in ankylosing spondylitis. TCRdb called the 5' RACE reads again in MiXCR, with one record for every CDR3 protein. The table lists over 600,000 distinct CDR3 sequences, around 17% of them singletons. The sample was blood, either unsorted or a sorted T cell fraction (not recorded which). The receptors originated from a male donor with ankylosing spondylitis. Each CDR3 is given with its conserved first and last residue. D genes are given only for firm matches. Clone size is given for some rows only: seen once, a few or many times, or a class if the clone is expanded.

J gene	clone size	V gene	D gene	CDR3 DNA	CDR3 protein
TRBJ1-6	-	TRBV12-3/TRBV12-4	-	TGTGCCAGCAGAGGCGCCAGTTTGGGCACGAATTCACCCCTCCACTTT	CASRGASLGTNSPLHF
TRBJ2-7	-	TRBV20-1	TRBD2	TGCAGTGCTAACGGACTCCGCTTGGGGGGGGAGCAGTACTTC	CSANGLRLGGEQYF
TRBJ2-2	few	TRBV28	-	TGTGCCAGCAGTTTAGAAACTAGCACGAACACCGGGGAGCTGTTTTTT	CASSLETSTNTGELFF
TRBJ2-3	few	TRBV4-1	-	TGCGCCAGCAGCCCGCCCCGGGGGCGCACAGATACGCAGTATTTT	CASSPPRGRTDTQYF
TRBJ2-1	many	TRBV27	TRBD1	TGTGCCAGCAGGGACAGGGGGAATGAGCAGTTCTTC	CASRDRGNEQFF
TRBJ2-2	-	TRBV7-9	-	TGTGCCAGCAGCCTCGGACAGGAGGGGGCCGGGGAGCTGTTTTTT	CASSLGQEGAGELFF
TRBJ2-4	-	TRBV28	-	TGTGCCAGCAGTCCCCCGAGGTCGTCCAAAAACATTCAGTACTTC	CASSPPRSSKNIQYF
TRBJ2-5	-	TRBV4-3	TRBD2	TGCGCCAGCAGCCAAGATGGAGTTGCGATGGGGAGGGTGGCCCAGTACTTC	CASSQDGVAMGRVAQYF
TRBJ2-1	-	TRBV5-1	TRBD1	TGCGCCAGCAGCCCCGGACAGGTTCCCAATGAGCAGTTCTTC	CASSPGQVPNEQFF
TRBJ2-7	-	TRBV4-3	-	TGCGCCAGCAGCCAAGGGGTCTCCTACTCCTACGAGCAGTACTTC	CASSQGVSYSYEQYF
TRBJ2-2	few	TRBV7-9	-	TGTGCCAGCAGCTTAAAGGGCGGGACGGTAAACACCGGGGAGCTGTTTTTT	CASSLKGGTVNTGELFF
TRBJ1-1	few	TRBV12-3/TRBV12-4	-	TGTGCCAGCAGCCTGACCTCTGGGTTGGACACTGAAGCTTTCTTT	CASSLTSGLDTEAFF
TRBJ2-7	-	TRBV29-1	-	TGCAGCGCTTACTTTGTGACGAGCAACGAGCAGTACTTC	CSAYFVTSNEQYF
TRBJ2-7	few	TRBV20-1	TRBD2	TGCAGTGCGGGCGGGAGTTCTACGATGCAGTACTTC	CSAGGSSTMQYF
TRBJ2-3	few	TRBV9	-	TGTGCCAGCAGCCCGGGAAGTGTGGCTAGCACAGATACGCAGTATTTT	CASSPGSVASTDTQYF
TRBJ2-3	-	TRBV11-1	TRBD2	TGTGCCAGCAGCCCTGTTCCCGGGACTAGCGGGAGGCACCGCACAGATACGCAGTATTTT	CASSPVPGTSGRHRTDTQYF
TRBJ2-1	few	TRBV12-3/TRBV12-4	-	TGTGCCAGCAGTTCCCGAGGGCGGAATGAGCAGTTCTTC	CASSSRGRNEQFF
TRBJ2-2	few	TRBV28	-	TGTGCCAGCAGCCCGGAACGGGGGACCGGGGAGCTGTTTTTT	CASSPERGTGELFF
TRBJ2-7	few	TRBV5-6	-	TGTGCCAGCAGCACCCTCGCCACCTCCTACGAGCAGTACTTC	CASSTLATSYEQYF
TRBJ2-3	-	TRBV7-9	-	TGTGCCAGCAGCCGTGGGGGGACGGGTACGCAGTATTTT	CASSRGGTGTQYF
TRBJ2-1	-	TRBV9	-	TGTGCCAGCAGCGCAACAGGGTTCTCCTACAATGAGCAGTTCTTC	CASSATGFSYNEQFF
TRBJ2-7	few	TRBV5-5	TRBD2	TGTGCCAGCAGCTTGGTCGGCAGCGGGAGTGCCTACGAGCAGTACTTC	CASSLVGSGSAYEQYF
TRBJ1-1	few	TRBV6-1	-	TGTGCCAGCAGCGAGGGGGGGGACACTGAAGCTTTCTTT	CASSEGGDTEAFF
TRBJ2-3	-	TRBV20-1	-	TGCAGTGCTAAAATCGGGGGCACAGATACGCAGTATTTT	CSAKIGGTDTQYF
TRBJ2-3	few	TRBV24-1	-	TGTGCCACGGGGAAGGGCACAGATACGCAGTATTTT	CATGKGTDTQYF
TRBJ1-3	-	TRBV6-5	-	TGTGCCAGCAGTTACGGACCCAACTCTGGAAACACCATATATTTT	CASSYGPNSGNTIYF
TRBJ2-2	few	TRBV27	TRBD1	TGTGCCAGCAGTTTATGGGACAGTGTAGGCGGGGAGCTGTTTTTT	CASSLWDSVGGELFF
TRBJ2-3	-	TRBV2	TRBD2	TGTGCCAGCAGTGTAGCGGGACGAAGAGGGGATACGCAGTATTTT	CASSVAGRRGDTQYF
TRBJ1-2	-	TRBV5-1	-	TGCGCCAGCAGCTTGGAACGGGGCGGCTATGGCTACACCTTC	CASSLERGGYGYTF
TRBJ2-1	-	TRBV5-1	-	TGCGCCAGCAGCTTGCAGCAGGGGTGGCCTTACAATGAGCAGTTCTTC	CASSLQQGWPYNEQFF
TRBJ2-1	-	TRBV3-1	TRBD1	TGTGCCAGCAGCCAAGATCAATTTTTCAGTACAGGGGGCGAGCAGTTCTTC	CASSQDQFFSTGGEQFF